This TCR beta chain was identified during a study of preoperative IRX-2 immunotherapy in early breast cancer. Documented treatment: preoperative locoregional IRX-2 cytokine immunotherapy. Patients received preoperative, locoregional IRX-2 cytokine immunotherapy in a phase Ib study. The table came from immunoSEQ multiplex PCR; TCRdb's copy has only in-frame clones and leaves some out. The sample records some 3,400 clones, around 80% being singletons. Trimming removed 4 bases from V and 0 bases from J; junction bases left unmatched: 5. Germline values: CDR1 MGHDK, CDR2 SYGVNS. This CDR3 contains 16 residues.

Source: tumor tissue, taken after IRX-2 immunotherapy. The chain is built from TRBV25-1 and TRBJ1-5, with 8 bases matching TRBD1. The source of this sequence is a human donor with breast cancer. The CDR3 is CASSAVDRDSNQPQHF. The CDR3 DNA reads as TGTGCCAGCAGTGCCGTGGACAGGGATAGCAATCAGCCCCAGCATTTT.